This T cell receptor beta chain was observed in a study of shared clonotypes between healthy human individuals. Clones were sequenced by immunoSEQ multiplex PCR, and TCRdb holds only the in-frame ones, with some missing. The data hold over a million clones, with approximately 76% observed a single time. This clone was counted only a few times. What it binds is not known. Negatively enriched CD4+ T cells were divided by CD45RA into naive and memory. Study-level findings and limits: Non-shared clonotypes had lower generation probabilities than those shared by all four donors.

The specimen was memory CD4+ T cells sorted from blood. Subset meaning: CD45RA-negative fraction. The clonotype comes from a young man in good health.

CDR3 DNA: TGTGCCAGCAGTGAACCCGGGACGAGTAGCAATGAGCAGTTCTTC. Translating it yields CASSEPGTSSNEQFF. The genes are TRBV6-1 and TRBJ2-1; D might be TRBD1 or TRBD2, each matching 5 bases. Looked up from germline, CDR1 is MNHNS and CDR2 is SASEGT. This CDR3 contains 15 residues. The germline V and J ends were trimmed by 2 bases and 6 bases, with 14 bases remaining between them.